The table lists the clone carrying this T cell receptor beta chain with many counts. What it recognizes is unknown. The sorted libraries drew on approximately 1 million T cells that were CD4+ or CD8+. The sample is drawn from a study of neurological immune-mediated disorders. The study's findings and limits: Private repertoires in all groups were suggested by the finding that expanded clones across subjects shared no CDR3 amino acid sequences. The greatest degree of TCR clonal expansion was observed in HTLV-1-associated myelopathy, with the lowest in multiple sclerosis, below that of healthy controls.

5'RACE generated cDNA with 10-nucleotide random UMIs. Each CDR3 protein gets one entry after TCRdb re-called the 5' RACE reads with MiXCR. The sample lists about 39,000 distinct CDR3 sequences, almost 7.5% occurring once. The length of the CDR3 is 16 residues. Trimming shortened V by 5 bases and J by 1 base, and 15 bases separated the two germline ends. The germline gives CDR1 LNHDA, CDR2 SQIVND (reference sequence). The chain is built from TRBV19 and TRBJ2-1; TRBD2 might be the D (6 bases). Sequencing was carried out using CD4+ T cells from blood. The sequence derives from a man between 50 and 59 years old in good health. The CDR3 reads CASSRSGGDSYNEQFF. The CDR3 bases are TGTGCCAGTAGTCGTAGCGGAGGGGATTCCTACAATGAGCAGTTCTTC.